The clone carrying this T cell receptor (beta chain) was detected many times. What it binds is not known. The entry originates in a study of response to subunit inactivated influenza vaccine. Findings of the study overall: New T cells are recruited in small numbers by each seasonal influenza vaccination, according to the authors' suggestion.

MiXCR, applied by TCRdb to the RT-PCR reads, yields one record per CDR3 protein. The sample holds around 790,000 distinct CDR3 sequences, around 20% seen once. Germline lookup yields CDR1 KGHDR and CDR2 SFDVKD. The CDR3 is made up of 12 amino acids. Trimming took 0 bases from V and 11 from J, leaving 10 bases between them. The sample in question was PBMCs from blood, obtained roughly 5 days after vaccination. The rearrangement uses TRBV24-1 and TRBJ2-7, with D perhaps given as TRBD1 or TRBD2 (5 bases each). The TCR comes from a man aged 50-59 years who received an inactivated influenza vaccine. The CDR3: CATSDLGTHKYF. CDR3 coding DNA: TGTGCCACCAGTGATTTGGGGACCCATAAGTACTTC.